This T cell receptor (beta chain) was sequenced for a study of cytomegalovirus exposure and HLA in healthy donors. Whole-study context: Across 300 to 400 genotyped donors, around 82% landed in the Caucasian-associated ancestry cluster.

As regards this clone: Antigen: not known.

The PCR made use of 60 Vbeta and 13 Jbeta primers. TCRdb keeps only in-frame clones here, not all; method: immunoSEQ multiplex PCR. The table includes roughly 130,000 clones, about 80% detected once. Study-wide points: Sequencing depth across donors, presence/absence analyses assumed, was roughly uniform. Data from an earlier analysis indicated that most TCR beta V segments were productive either about 87% or about 30% of the time.

Nobody recorded the CMV serostatus of this donor. In germline, CDR1 is MGHRA, CDR2 YSYEKL. There are 17 residues in the CDR3. Trimming pared 2 bases from V and 0 bases from J, leaving 13 bases between. Material: PBMCs. The rearrangement joins TRBV4-1 to TRBJ2-2; the D gene is possibly TRBD1 (5 bases). The receptor comes from a human donor in good health. The CDR3 DNA is TGCGCCAGCAGCCAACACACCGACAGCGCGAACACCGGGGAGCTGTTTTTT. Protein sequence: CASSQHTDSANTGELFF.